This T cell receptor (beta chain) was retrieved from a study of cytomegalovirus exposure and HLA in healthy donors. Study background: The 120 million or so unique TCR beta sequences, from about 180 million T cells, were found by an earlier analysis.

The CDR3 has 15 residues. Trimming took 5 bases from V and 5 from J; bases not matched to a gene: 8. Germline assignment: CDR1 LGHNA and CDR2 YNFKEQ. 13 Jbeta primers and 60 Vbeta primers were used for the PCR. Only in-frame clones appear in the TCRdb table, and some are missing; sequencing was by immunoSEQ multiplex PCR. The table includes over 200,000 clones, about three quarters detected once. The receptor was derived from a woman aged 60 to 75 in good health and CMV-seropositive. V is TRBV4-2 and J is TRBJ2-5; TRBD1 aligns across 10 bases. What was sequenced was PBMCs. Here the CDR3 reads CASSEPGQGSETQYF. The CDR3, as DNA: TGTGCCAGCAGCGAACCGGGACAGGGGTCTGAGACCCAGTACTTC.